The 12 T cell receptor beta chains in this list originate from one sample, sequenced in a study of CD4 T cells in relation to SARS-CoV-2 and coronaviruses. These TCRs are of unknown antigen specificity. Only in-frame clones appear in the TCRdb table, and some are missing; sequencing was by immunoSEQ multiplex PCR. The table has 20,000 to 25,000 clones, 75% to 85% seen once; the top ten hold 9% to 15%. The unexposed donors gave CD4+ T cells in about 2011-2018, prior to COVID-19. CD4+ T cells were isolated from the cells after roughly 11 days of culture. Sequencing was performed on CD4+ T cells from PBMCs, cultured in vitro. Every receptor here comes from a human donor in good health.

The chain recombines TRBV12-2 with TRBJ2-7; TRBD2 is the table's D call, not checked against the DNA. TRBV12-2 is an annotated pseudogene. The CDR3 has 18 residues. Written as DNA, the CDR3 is TGTGCAAGTCGCTTATTTCGGTCCGGGACTAGCGGCTGCTACGAGCAGTACTTC. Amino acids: CASRLFRSGTSGCYEQYF.

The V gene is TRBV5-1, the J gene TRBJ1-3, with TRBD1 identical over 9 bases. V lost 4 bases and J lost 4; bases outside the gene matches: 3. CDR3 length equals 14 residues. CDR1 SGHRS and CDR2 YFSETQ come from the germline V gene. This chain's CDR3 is CASSEGTGGNTIYF. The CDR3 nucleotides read TGCGCCAGCAGCGAAGGGACAGGGGGAAACACCATATATTTT. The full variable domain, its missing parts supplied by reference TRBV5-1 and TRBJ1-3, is KAGVTQTPRYLIKTRGQQVTLSCSPISGHRSVSWYQQTPGQGLQFLFEYFSETQRNKGNFPGRFSGRQFSNSRSEMNVSTLELGDSALYLCASSEGTGGNTIYFGEGSWLTVV.

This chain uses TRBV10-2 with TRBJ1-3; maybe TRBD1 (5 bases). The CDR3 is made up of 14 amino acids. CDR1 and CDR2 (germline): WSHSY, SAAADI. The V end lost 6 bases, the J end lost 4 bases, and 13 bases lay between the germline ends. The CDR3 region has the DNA TGCGCCAGCAGCTCCGGGACTGAAGGAAACACCATATATTTT. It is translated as CASSSGTEGNTIYF.

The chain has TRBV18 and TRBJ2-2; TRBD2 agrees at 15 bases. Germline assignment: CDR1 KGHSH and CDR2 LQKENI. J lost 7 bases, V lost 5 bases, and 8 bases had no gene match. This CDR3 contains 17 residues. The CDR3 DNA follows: TGTGCCAGCTCAAAGACCGGGACTAGCGGGAGGATCGGGGAGCTGTTTTTT. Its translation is CASSKTGTSGRIGELFF.

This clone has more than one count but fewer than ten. The CDR3 DNA reads TGTGCCAGCAGCTTGGCAGGGGACCATCAGCCCCAGCATTTT. Protein product: CASSLAGDHQPQHF. The chain carries TRBV5-6 and TRBJ1-5; perhaps TRBD1 as D (6 bases). Trimming pared 0 bases from V and 5 bases from J, leaving 9 bases between. Germline V lookup: CDR1 SGHDT, CDR2 YYEEEE. This CDR3 has 14 amino acids. Together with reference TRBV5-6 and TRBJ1-5, the CDR3 gives the full variable domain: DAGVTQSPTHLIKTRGQQVTLRCSPKSGHDTVSWYQQALGQGPQFIFQYYEEEERQRGNFPDRFSGHQFPNYSSELNVNALLLGDSALYLCASSLAGDHQPQHFGDGTRLSIL.

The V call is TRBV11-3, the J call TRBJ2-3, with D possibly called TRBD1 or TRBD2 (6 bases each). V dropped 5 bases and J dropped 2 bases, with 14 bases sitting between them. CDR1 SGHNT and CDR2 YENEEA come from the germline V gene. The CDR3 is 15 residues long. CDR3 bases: TGTGCCAGCAGCATCCCCGCGGGACACACAGATACGCAGTATTTT. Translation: CASSIPAGHTDTQYF.

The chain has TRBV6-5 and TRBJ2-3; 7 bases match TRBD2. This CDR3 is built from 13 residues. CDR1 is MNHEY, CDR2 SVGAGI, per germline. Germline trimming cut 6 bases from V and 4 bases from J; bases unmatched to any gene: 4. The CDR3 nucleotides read TGTGCCAGCAGGAGCGGGACTCCAGATACGCAGTATTTT. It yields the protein CASRSGTPDTQYF.

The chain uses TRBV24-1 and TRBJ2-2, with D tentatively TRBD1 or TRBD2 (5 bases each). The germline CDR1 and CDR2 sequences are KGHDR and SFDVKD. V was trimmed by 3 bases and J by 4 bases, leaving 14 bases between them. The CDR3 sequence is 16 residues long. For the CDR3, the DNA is TGTGCCACCAGTGATCCCCTTGGGGGATTCACCGGGGAGCTGTTTTTT. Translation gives CATSDPLGGFTGELFF.

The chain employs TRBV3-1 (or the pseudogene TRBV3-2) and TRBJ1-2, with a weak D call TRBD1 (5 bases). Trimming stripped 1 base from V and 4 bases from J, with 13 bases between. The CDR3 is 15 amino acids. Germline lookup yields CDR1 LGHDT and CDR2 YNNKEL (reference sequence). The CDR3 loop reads CASSQGGTLSYGYTF. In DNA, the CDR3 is TGTGCCAGCAGCCAAGGGGGCACCCTGAGCTATGGCTACACCTTC.

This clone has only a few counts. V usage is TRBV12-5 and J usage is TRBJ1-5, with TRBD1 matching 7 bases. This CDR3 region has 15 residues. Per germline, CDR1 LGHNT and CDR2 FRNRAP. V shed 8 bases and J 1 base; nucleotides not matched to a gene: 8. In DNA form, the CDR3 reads TGTGCTAGTTCAAACAGGGGATCCAGCAATCAGCCCCAGCATTTT. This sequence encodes CASSNRGSSNQPQHF.

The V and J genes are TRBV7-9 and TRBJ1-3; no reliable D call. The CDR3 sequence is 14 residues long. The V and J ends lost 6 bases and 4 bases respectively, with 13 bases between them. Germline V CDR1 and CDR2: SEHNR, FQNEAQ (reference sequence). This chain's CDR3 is CASSGGAPGNTIYF. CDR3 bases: TGTGCCAGCAGTGGAGGAGCGCCCGGAAACACCATATATTTT.

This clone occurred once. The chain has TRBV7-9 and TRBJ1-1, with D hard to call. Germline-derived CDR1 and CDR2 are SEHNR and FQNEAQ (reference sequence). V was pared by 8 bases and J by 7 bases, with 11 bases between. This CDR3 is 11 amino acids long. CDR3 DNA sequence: TGTGCCAGCGCCAGGTCCTATGAAGCTTTCTTT. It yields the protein CASARSYEAFF.